This T cell receptor beta chain was captured by sequencing in a study of blood T cell repertoires in COVID-19. Whole-study context: Acute-phase and convalescent COVID-19 samples originated in the United States, Italy and Spain. The analysed material was cDNA or gDNA that came from T cells, B-cell-depleted T cells, or PBMCs.

CDR1 is LNHDA and CDR2 is SQIVND in the germline V gene (reference sequence). The CDR3 length is 11 residues. J was trimmed by 13 bases and V by 3 bases; bases with no gene match: 2. Original processing methods: Researchers report that nucleated cell counts were estimated from reference gene primer amplification. The assay was immunoSEQ multiplex PCR, and TCRdb's table has in-frame clones only and misses some. Clone size and V and J calls were adopted from that table, with D and trimming inferred from the DNA. The sample carries about 92,000 clones, roughly 80% recorded once. This clonotype was obtained from a woman at least 80 years old with active or convalescent COVID-19. The V call is TRBV19, the J call TRBJ2-2, with 7 nucleotides matching TRBD2. The source material was peripheral blood. The CDR3 bases are TGTGCCAGTAGTATGGGGGGGTTGCTGTTTTTT. Its translation: CASSMGGLLFF.